These 9 T cell receptor beta chains came from one sample sequenced in a study of immune evolution from preneoplasia to lung adenocarcinoma. Data came from immunoSEQ multiplex PCR; TCRdb stores just in-frame clones and leaves some out. Among some 4,500 clones listed, approximately 69% were seen once. The sequencing sample was made of FFPE adjacent normal lung tissue. The receptors originated from a person in their sixties or seventies with lung adenocarcinoma.

This clone was detected once. The chain uses TRBV11-2 and TRBJ2-3; D perhaps matches TRBD1 (6 bases). V lost 3 bases, J lost 6 bases, and 25 bases lay in between. The CDR3 spans 18 residues. From germline, CDR1 is SGHAT and CDR2 FQNNGV. The CDR3 sequence: CASSFWPGTKKARDTQYF. Here the CDR3 DNA reads TGTGCCAGCAGCTTTTGGCCCGGGACAAAGAAAGCGAGGGATACGCAGTATTTT.

The rearrangement links TRBV5-6 to TRBJ2-2; no firm D call. The germline V gene has CDR1 SGHDT and CDR2 YYEEEE. The CDR3 runs 12 residues. Trimming removed 1 base from V and 9 bases from J, with 7 bases in between. CDR3 DNA: TGTGCCAGCAGCTTGAAGGGTTGGGAGCTGTTTTTT. It codes for CASSLKGWELFF.

This chain joins TRBV5-1 and TRBJ2-3, with D possibly called TRBD1 or TRBD2 (5 bases each). The length of the CDR3 is 16 residues. CDR1 SGHRS and CDR2 YFSETQ come from the germline V gene. Trimming stripped 2 bases from V and 2 bases from J, with 15 bases between. The CDR3 nucleotides read TGCGCCAGCAGCTTAATGCCCCTTGGGACCACAGATACGCAGTATTTT. Its translation: CASSLMPLGTTDTQYF.

This clone appeared a few times. This chain uses TRBV29-1 with TRBJ2-7; possible D gene TRBD1, 6 bases. Germline CDR1 is SQVTM and CDR2 is ANQGSEA. V was cut by 2 bases and J by 3 bases, with 11 bases left in between. This CDR3 has 13 amino acids. CDR3 nucleotide sequence: TGCAGCGTTGAATGGCAGGGGAACTACGAGCAGTACTTC. It yields the protein CSVEWQGNYEQYF.

The chain uses TRBV18 and TRBJ2-7; 9 nucleotides agree with TRBD2. CDR1 KGHSH and CDR2 LQKENI come from the germline V gene. V lost 0 bases and J lost 7; bases outside the gene matches: 22. The CDR3 is made up of 20 amino acids. Here the CDR3 reads CASSPPRSPRLAGSAWEQYF. Here the CDR3 DNA reads TGTGCCAGCTCACCACCGAGGTCCCCCCGGCTAGCGGGATCCGCGTGGGAGCAGTACTTC.

The chain links TRBV10-3 to TRBJ1-2; D is perhaps TRBD1 (6 bases). This CDR3 has 15 residues. Trimming shortened V by 5 bases and J by 2 bases, and 15 bases separated the two germline ends. CDR1 ENHRY and CDR2 SYGVKD come from the germline V gene. The CDR3 spells CAISPGTKENYGYTF. CDR3 bases: TGTGCCATCAGTCCCGGGACAAAGGAGAACTATGGCTACACCTTC.

The V and J genes are TRBV7-9 and TRBJ2-7; D ambiguous. Looked up from germline, CDR1 is SEHNR and CDR2 is FQNEAQ (reference sequence). The CDR3 totals 15 residues. V gave up 2 bases and J gave up 2 bases, with 13 bases separating them. CDR3 sequence (DNA): TGTGCCAGCAGCTTATCCCAGGAGAGGACCTACGAGCAGTACTTC. It encodes CASSLSQERTYEQYF.

The V call is TRBV5-8, the J call TRBJ1-1, with 7 bases identical to TRBD1. Germline values: CDR1 SGHTS, CDR2 YDEGEE. The CDR3 contains 15 residues. Losses at the gene ends were 4 bases for V and 0 bases for J; bases not matched to a gene: 6. CDR3 sequence (DNA): TGTGCCAGCAGCGGGGACAGTAGGATGAACACTGAAGCTTTCTTT. Protein sequence: CASSGDSRMNTEAFF.

A few counts support this clone. The CDR3 protein is CASSFGGVSDTQYF. The CDR3 DNA follows: TGCGCCAGCAGCTTTGGAGGGGTTTCAGATACGCAGTATTTT. V gene TRBV5-1 combines with J gene TRBJ2-3; D is possibly TRBD2 (6 bases). The CDR3 totals 14 residues. The germline CDR1 and CDR2 sequences are SGHRS and YFSETQ. Trimming cost V 2 bases and J 4 bases, with 11 bases left between them.